The rows below give T cell receptor beta chains drawn from one sample of a study of shared clonotypes between healthy human individuals. TCRdb's table, derived via immunoSEQ multiplex PCR, lists solely in-frame clones and lacks some. Of some 380,000 clones in the sample, approximately 97% were seen once. The sample comprised memory CD8+ T cells sorted from blood. These TCRs come from a man aged 25-45 years in good health. Each CDR3 is given with its conserved first and last residue. Fields, in order: D gene, J gene, clone size, V gene, CDR3 DNA, CDR3 protein. The D gene is left open where the match is weak. Clone size appears in some rows only: once, few, many, or a class for an expanded clone.

-	TRBJ2-1	-	TRBV12-5	TGTGCTAGTGGGACAGACAATGAGCAGTTCTTC	CASGTDNEQFF
TRBD1	TRBJ1-5	-	TRBV7-8	TGTGCCAGCAGCTTAGTCGGACAGGTCAATCAGCCCCAGCATTTT	CASSLVGQVNQPQHF
TRBD2	TRBJ2-3	-	TRBV4-1	TGCGCCAGCAGCCCTAGCGGGAGGACAGATACGCAGTATTTT	CASSPSGRTDTQYF
TRBD2	TRBJ2-7	-	TRBV2	TGTGCCACCAACCCGGAAAGGAGAGCGGGGGTGGAGTACTTC	CATNPERRAGVEYF
TRBD1	TRBJ2-1	-	TRBV10-3	TGTGCCATCACCAGGGACAGAGGTGAGCAGTTCTTC	CAITRDRGEQFF
TRBD2	TRBJ2-3	-	TRBV28	TGTGCCAGCAGTCGGACTAGCGGGACATCAGATACGCAGTATTTT	CASSRTSGTSDTQYF
TRBD1	TRBJ1-5	-	TRBV30	TGTGCCTGGAGTGGGGACAGTGGCAATCAGCCCCAGCATTTT	CAWSGDSGNQPQHF
TRBD1	TRBJ2-7	-	TRBV7-6	TGTGCCAGCAGCTTAGGGGACAGGGCCGAGCAGTACTTC	CASSLGDRAEQYF
TRBD1	TRBJ1-3	-	TRBV5-1	TGCGCCAGCAGCTTACAGGGGACAGGAAACACCATATATTTT	CASSLQGTGNTIYF
-	TRBJ2-2	few	TRBV7-3	TGTGCCAGCAGCTTAAGTGGTCGCAGGGTGGTCACCGGGGAGCTGTTTTTT	CASSLSGRRVVTGELFF
-	TRBJ2-1	-	TRBV21-1	TGTGCCAGCAGCGACCCGGGACAAGGGACTAGCGGAGACGTACATGAGCAGTTCTTC	CASSDPGQGTSGDVHEQFF
-	TRBJ1-1	-	TRBV5-4	TGTGCCAGCAGTTTGAACACTGAAGCTTTCTTT	CASSLNTEAFF
-	TRBJ2-3	-	TRBV19	TGTGCCAGTAGTCCGGGACTGATCGCAGATACGCAGTATTTT	CASSPGLIADTQYF
TRBD2	TRBJ2-1	-	TRBV9	TGTGCCAGCAGCGTTATAGGACTAGCCAATGAGCAGTTCTTC	CASSVIGLANEQFF
-	TRBJ1-1	-	TRBV4-1	TGCGCCAGCAGCCCCATAATGGGGAATGTGAGGGCTGGCACTGAAGCTTTCTTT	CASSPIMGNVRAGTEAFF
-	TRBJ2-7	once	TRBV28	TGTGCCAGCAGTTTGGGGACTGACTTTGAGCAGTACTTC	CASSLGTDFEQYF
-	TRBJ2-1	-	TRBV28	TGTGCCAGCAGTTTATCGCTAGGGGCCTACAATGAGCAGTTCTTC	CASSLSLGAYNEQFF
-	TRBJ1-2	-	TRBV7-9	TGTGCCAGCAGCTTGGTCGGCACCTTC	CASSLVGTF
-	TRBJ2-7	-	TRBV11-2	TGTGCCAGCAGCTTAGTCAGCGGGGAGCAGTACTTC	CASSLVSGEQYF
-	TRBJ2-7	-	TRBV30	TGTGCCTGGAGTTTATCAGCCTACGAGCAGTACTTC	CAWSLSAYEQYF
TRBD1	TRBJ1-3	-	TRBV27	TGTGCCAGCGTACAGGGGTCTGGAAACACCATATATTTT	CASVQGSGNTIYF
TRBD1	TRBJ2-7	-	TRBV5-3	TGTGCCAGAAGCGTGGGACAGGTTTCCTACGAGCAGTACTTC	CARSVGQVSYEQYF
-	TRBJ2-7	few	TRBV6-8	TGTGCCAGCAGTTACTCGAGACCTCTCCAGTACTTC	CASSYSRPLQYF
-	TRBJ2-1	-	TRBV19	TGTGCCAGTAGTATAGAACCAACAGGGTACAATGAGCAGTTCTTC	CASSIEPTGYNEQFF
TRBD2	TRBJ2-4	-	TRBV30	TGTGCCTGGGGACTAGCGGGAAACATTCAGTACTTC	CAWGLAGNIQYF
TRBD1	TRBJ2-7	-	TRBV9	TGTGCCAGCAGCGTGGCCGGGACAGGGAGCTACGAGCAGTACTTC	CASSVAGTGSYEQYF
TRBD1	TRBJ2-7	-	TRBV11-2	TGTGCCAGCAGCTCGGGACAGGGCTACGAGCAGTACTTC	CASSSGQGYEQYF
-	TRBJ1-2	-	TRBV4-1	TGCGCCAGCAGCCAATTCCGGCCAGGTGCAAATGGCTACACCTTC	CASSQFRPGANGYTF
-	TRBJ1-4	-	TRBV11-2	TGTGCCAGCAGCTTAGGACAATCAACTAATGAAAAACTGTTTTTT	CASSLGQSTNEKLFF
-	TRBJ2-6	once	TRBV5-6	TGTGCCAGCCAAACAAGGTTCTCTGGGGCCAACGTCCTGACTTTC	CASQTRFSGANVLTF
TRBD1	TRBJ2-3	-	TRBV5-4	TGTGCCAGCAGCTTGGGACAGGGGGCGCAGTATTTT	CASSLGQGAQYF
TRBD2	TRBJ2-7	-	TRBV7-8	TGTGCCAGCAGCCTAGGCCCAGCGGGAGCGGGGGAGCAGTACTTC	CASSLGPAGAGEQYF
-	TRBJ2-3	-	TRBV4-1	TGCGCCAGCAGCCAAGCCCCTAAATCACCCCTGCTTTCGAGCACAGATACGCAGTATTTT	CASSQAPKSPLLSSTDTQYF
-	TRBJ2-7	once	TRBV19	TGTGCCAGTAGTCCGAGGGTTACGGACGAGCAGTACTTC	CASSPRVTDEQYF
-	TRBJ2-4	-	TRBV20-1	TGCAGTGCTAGAGTCCCCACTTCCCAGTACTTC	CSARVPTSQYF
-	TRBJ2-1	-	TRBV2	TGTGCCAGCCTCTACTACAATGAGCAGTTCTTC	CASLYYNEQFF
TRBD2	TRBJ2-2	-	TRBV19	TGTGCCAGTAGTATCCCGGGACTAGCGGGTACCGGGGAGCTGTTTTTT	CASSIPGLAGTGELFF
TRBD2	TRBJ2-3	once	TRBV4-1	TGCGCCAGCAGCCAAGATACTAGCGGGACGGGTGTGTTGACGCAGTATTTT	CASSQDTSGTGVLTQYF
-	TRBJ2-3	once	TRBV7-9	TGTGCCAGCAGCTTAGTGATGTCCGGGACGCGGGCAGATACGCAGTATTTT	CASSLVMSGTRADTQYF
-	TRBJ2-3	-	TRBV27	TGTGCCAGCAGTTTTGGCCAGGTCAAGAGCACAGATACGCAGTATTTT	CASSFGQVKSTDTQYF
-	TRBJ2-6	-	TRBV28	TGTGCCAGCAGTTTAGGTTGGGAGTCAGGGGCCAACGTCCTGACTTTC	CASSLGWESGANVLTF
TRBD1	TRBJ1-3	-	TRBV5-4	TGTGCCAGCAGCTTGACAGGGGCTCTTCGAGGAAACACCATATATTTT	CASSLTGALRGNTIYF
TRBD1	TRBJ2-2	-	TRBV7-8	TGTGCCAGCAGCTTAGTTACAGGGGGCGGAGGACCCGGGGAGCTGTTTTTT	CASSLVTGGGGPGELFF
TRBD2	TRBJ2-1	-	TRBV19	TGTGCCAGTACTCCGACTAGCGGCCCTGGGAATGAGCAGTTCTTC	CASTPTSGPGNEQFF
-	TRBJ1-1	-	TRBV29-1	TGCAGCGTAGCCGGACGTCTGGGGGGAACTGAAGCTTTCTTT	CSVAGRLGGTEAFF
-	TRBJ2-2	-	TRBV7-9	TGTGCCAGCAGCTCCGGGACGGCGAACACCGGGGAGCTGTTTTTT	CASSSGTANTGELFF
TRBD1	TRBJ2-2	-	TRBV7-9	TGTGCCAGCAGCTTACGGACAGGGGAGATCGGGGAGCTGTTTTTT	CASSLRTGEIGELFF
-	TRBJ2-1	-	TRBV6-1	TGTGCCAGCAGTGTAGGGGATGGCTCCTACAATGAGCAGTTCTTC	CASSVGDGSYNEQFF
-	TRBJ1-4	-	TRBV27	TGTGCCAGCAGTCCACATATTGCAACTAATGAAAAACTGTTTTTT	CASSPHIATNEKLFF
-	TRBJ2-5	-	TRBV20-1	TGCAGTGGGTTAATACCTGGGACCCAGTACTTC	CSGLIPGTQYF
TRBD1	TRBJ2-7	-	TRBV12-5	TGTGCTAGTGGTTTGGTACAGGGGGGCTACGAGCAGTACTTC	CASGLVQGGYEQYF
TRBD2	TRBJ2-3	-	TRBV5-1	TGCGCCAGCAGCTTGAGACTAGCGGGAGTGGGGGATACGCAGTATTTT	CASSLRLAGVGDTQYF
TRBD2	TRBJ2-3	-	TRBV6-1	TGTGCCAGTATTACCGGGACTACACCCACAGATACGCAGTATTTT	CASITGTTPTDTQYF
-	TRBJ1-4	once	TRBV30	TGTGCCTGGAGTGGAAAATCCCTAAGGGATGAAAAACTGTTTTTT	CAWSGKSLRDEKLFF
-	TRBJ2-7	-	TRBV5-1	TGCGCCAGCAGCTTGAGGATGGGGGGCGAGCAGTACTTC	CASSLRMGGEQYF
TRBD1	TRBJ2-4	-	TRBV6-7	TGTGCCAGCAGTAGCCCGGGACAGGGGGTTTGGAACATTCAGTACTTC	CASSSPGQGVWNIQYF
TRBD1	TRBJ1-1	-	TRBV28	TGTGCCAGCAGTGCAGGGGACAGGGGGGTATTTGGGAACACTGAAGCTTTCTTT	CASSAGDRGVFGNTEAFF
TRBD1	TRBJ2-7	-	TRBV28	TGTGCCAGCAGGGGGACAGGACCGACCTACGAGCAGTACTTC	CASRGTGPTYEQYF
-	TRBJ1-4	-	TRBV5-1	TGCGCCAGCAGGCGAGCAACTAATGAAAAACTGTTTTTT	CASRRATNEKLFF